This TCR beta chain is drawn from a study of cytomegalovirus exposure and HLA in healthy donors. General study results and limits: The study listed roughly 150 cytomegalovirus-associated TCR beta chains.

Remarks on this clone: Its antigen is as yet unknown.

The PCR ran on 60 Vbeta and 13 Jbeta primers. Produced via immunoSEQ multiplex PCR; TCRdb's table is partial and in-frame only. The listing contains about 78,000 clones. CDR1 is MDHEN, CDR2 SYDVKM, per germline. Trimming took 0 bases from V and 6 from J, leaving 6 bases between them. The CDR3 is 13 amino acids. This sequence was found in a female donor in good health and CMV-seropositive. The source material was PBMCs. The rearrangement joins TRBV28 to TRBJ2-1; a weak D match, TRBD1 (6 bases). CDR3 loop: CASSLWDSNEQFF. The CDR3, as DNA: TGTGCCAGCAGTTTATGGGACAGCAATGAGCAGTTCTTC.